This record covers a single TCR beta chain. This clone was recorded once. Its specific antigen is unknown. No much larger clone is present one base from it, and per-base qualities are unavailable. The data originate from a study of CD8+ T cells in alopecia areata (dated by TCRdb to between 2018 and 2020). Concerning the study at large: Treated patients were enrolled in an open-label pilot trial of oral tofacitinib, 5 to 10 mg twice daily, for moderate-to-severe alopecia areata. Tofacitinib-treated patients had biopsies at baseline and at 4 and 24 weeks of treatment, with a later scalp biopsy in several patients. TCRbeta CDR3 regions were amplified by immunoSEQ multiplex PCR with 35 Vbeta forward and 13 Jbeta reverse primers. Scalp clonality was compared among normal scalp (n=4), patchy alopecia areata scalp (n=8), and alopecia totalis/universalis scalp (n=8). Tofacitinib was given for 6 to 18 months, followed by 6 months of follow-up off drug to assess delayed response and recurrence. Scalp tissue and sorted CD4+ and CD8+ peripheral blood T cells from patchy and totalis/universalis alopecia areata patients and from healthy controls were covered by human TCRbeta sequencing. RNA was extracted with the PAXgene miRNA kit for fixed scalp, the miRNeasy kit for PBMCs, and the RNeasy kit for mouse skin. In both human patients and the C3H/HeJ mouse model, the study applied high-throughput TCRbeta sequencing to look at T cell clonal expansion in alopecia areata. General findings and caveats noted by the study authors: Unlike mouse skin, which is dominated by gammadelta T cells, normal human skin has resident alphabeta T cells that are also sequenced, and this complicates analysis of the scalp TCR repertoire. Shared TCR sequences between patients were less evident than in mice, which may be partly attributable to HLA diversity in the patient population. Compared with normal scalp, lesional scalp, particularly in alopecia totalis/universalis, had higher clonality and more expanded CD8+ clones, which suggests antigenic drive.

Taken with the paper, the label for time point translates to: baseline before oral tofacitinib. Lesional scalp punch biopsies and peripheral blood were obtained from alopecia areata patients. After PBMCs were isolated by density centrifugation and stained for CD3, CD4 and CD8, a FACSAria was used to sort CD4+ and CD8+ T cells. Libraries were built with the immunoSEQ multiplex PCR assay. To provide template for TCR sequencing, every sample had RNA extracted and reverse transcribed into cDNA. First-strand cDNA was synthesized with SuperScript III using a 2:1 mix of oligo-dT and random hexamers. A synthetic immune receptor repertoire was used to measure amplification bias, and any remaining bias was corrected computationally. In the source study's methods: Raw reads were preprocessed to remove errors, and CDR3 was defined according to IMGT conventions as the region from the conserved cysteine to phenylalanine. Clonality was computed by normalizing Shannon entropy by log2 of the number of productive unique TCRs and subtracting the result from 1. Whether each scalp clone was CD4 or CD8 was inferred by checking scalp TCRbeta sequences against the CD4 and CD8 repertoires from sorted blood. Held by TCRdb, this immuneACCESS table contains in-frame sequences only and omits some clones. Under half of the omission traces to an unresolved V gene where checked; the cause of the rest is unknown. V, J and clone size derive from that table, while D and trimming were established from the DNA sequence. The sample includes 61,000 or so clones, with around 96% observed a single time. In total, the top ten clones hold roughly 25% of the sample.

Trimming at the junction amounts to 0 bases on V and 6 bases on J, and the germline ends lie 10 bases apart. For CDR1 and CDR2, the germline V gene lists SGDLS and YYNGEE. The CDR3 holds 15 amino acids from the cysteine to the phenylalanine. Just CDR3 DNA is preserved here, 45 bases in frame from base 1. The chain is made from TRBV9 and TRBJ1-6; perhaps TRBD1 is the D gene, with 5 bases matching. This clonotype was obtained from a human donor with alopecia areata. Sequenced material: CD8+ T cells sorted from blood, taken at week 0. The CDR3 protein sequence reads: CASSVADSANSPLHF. In nucleotides, the sequence is TGTGCCAGCAGCGTAGCAGACAGCGCTAATTCACCCCTCCACTTT.